This T cell receptor (beta chain) was found in a study of blood T cell repertoires in COVID-19. Assay used: immunoSEQ multiplex PCR; TCRdb lists only in-frame clones, some missing. The sample yields about 33,000 clones, around four fifths seen once. Germline V gene data show CDR1 as MDHEN and CDR2 as SYDVKM. CDR3 length equals 15 residues. J was trimmed by 4 bases and V by 2 bases; bases with no gene match: 5. This rearrangement joins TRBV28 to TRBJ2-1; TRBD1 matches 7 bases. Sequenced sample: peripheral blood. This receptor was identified in a man in his 70s with acute or convalescent COVID-19. CDR3 loop: CASSLVDRVYNEQFF. CDR3 nucleotides: TGTGCCAGCAGTTTAGTCGACAGGGTTTACAATGAGCAGTTCTTC.